This T cell receptor (beta chain) was retrieved from a study of graft-versus-host responses after intestinal transplantation. This CDR3 has 14 amino acids. The V gene's germline CDR1 is SGHRS and CDR2 YFSETQ. V was clipped by 4 bases and J by 7 bases; unmatched bases: 4. In the case of this clone: Its specificity is not known.

The data were produced by immunoSEQ multiplex PCR, yet TCRdb's version contains in-frame clones alone and is incomplete. The sample shows tens of thousands of clones, about nine tenths of them seen only once. This clonotype was obtained from a human donor who received an intestinal transplant. The source was unstimulated CD4+ T cells sorted from spleen or lymph node cells, collected before intestinal transplant. The chain carries TRBV5-1 and TRBJ1-6; 8 nucleotides line up with TRBD1. The CDR3 DNA reads as TGCGCCAGCAGCACCGACAGGGGCAATTCACCCCTCCACTTT. It codes for CASSTDRGNSPLHF.